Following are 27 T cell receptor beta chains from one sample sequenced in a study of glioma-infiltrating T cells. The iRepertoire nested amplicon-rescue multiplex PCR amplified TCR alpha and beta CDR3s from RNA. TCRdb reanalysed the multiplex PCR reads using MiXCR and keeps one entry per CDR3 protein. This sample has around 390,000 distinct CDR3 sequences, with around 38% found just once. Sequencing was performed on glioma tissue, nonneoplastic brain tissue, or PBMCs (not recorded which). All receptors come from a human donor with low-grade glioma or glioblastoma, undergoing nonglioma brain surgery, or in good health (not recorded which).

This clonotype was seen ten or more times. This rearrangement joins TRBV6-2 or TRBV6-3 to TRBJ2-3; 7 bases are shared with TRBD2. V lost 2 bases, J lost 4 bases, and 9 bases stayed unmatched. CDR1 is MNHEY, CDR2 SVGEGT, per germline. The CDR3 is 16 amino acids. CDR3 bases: TGTGCCAGCAGTTACGCGCTAGCGGCTGGGGCAGATACGCAGTATTTT. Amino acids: CASSYALAAGADTQYF.

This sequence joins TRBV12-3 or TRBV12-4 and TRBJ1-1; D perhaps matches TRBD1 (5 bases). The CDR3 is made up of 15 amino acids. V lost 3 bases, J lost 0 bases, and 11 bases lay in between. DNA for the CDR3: TGTGCCAGCAGTTTGAGGGCAGGGATGAACACTGAAGCTTTCTTT. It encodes CASSLRAGMNTEAFF.

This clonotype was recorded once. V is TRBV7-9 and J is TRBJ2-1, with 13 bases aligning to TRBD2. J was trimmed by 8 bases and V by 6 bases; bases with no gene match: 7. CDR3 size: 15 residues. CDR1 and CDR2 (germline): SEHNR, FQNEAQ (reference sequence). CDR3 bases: TGTGCCAGCAGTCCCCCGGGACTAGCGGGACATGAGCAGTTCTTC. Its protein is CASSPPGLAGHEQFF. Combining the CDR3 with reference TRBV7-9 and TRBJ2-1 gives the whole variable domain DTGVSQNPRHKITKRGQNVTFRCDPISEHNRLYWYRQTLGQGPEFLTYFQNEAQLEKSRLLSDRFSAERPKGSFSTLEIQRTEQGDSAMYLCASSPPGLAGHEQFFGPGTRLTVL.

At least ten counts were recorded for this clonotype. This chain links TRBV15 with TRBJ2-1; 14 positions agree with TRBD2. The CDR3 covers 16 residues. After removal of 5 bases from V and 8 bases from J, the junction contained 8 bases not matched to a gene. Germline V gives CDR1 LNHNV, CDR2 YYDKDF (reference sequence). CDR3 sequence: CATSGGGLAGVDEQFF. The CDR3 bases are TGTGCCACCAGCGGAGGGGGACTAGCGGGAGTGGATGAGCAGTTCTTC.

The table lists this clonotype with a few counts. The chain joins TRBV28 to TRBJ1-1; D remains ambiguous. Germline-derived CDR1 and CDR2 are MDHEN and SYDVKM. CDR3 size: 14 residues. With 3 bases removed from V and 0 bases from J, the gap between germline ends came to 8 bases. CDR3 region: CASSLRRLNTEAFF. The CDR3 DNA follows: TGTGCCAGCAGTTTGAGGAGGTTGAACACTGAAGCTTTCTTT.

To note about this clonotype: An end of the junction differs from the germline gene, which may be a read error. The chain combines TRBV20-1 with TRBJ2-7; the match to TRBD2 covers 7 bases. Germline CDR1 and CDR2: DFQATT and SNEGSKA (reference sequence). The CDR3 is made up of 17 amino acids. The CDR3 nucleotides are TGCGGTGCCATCATCCCCGGAGGTGGCGGGAGTTACAATGAGCAGTACTTC. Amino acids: CGAIIPGGGGSYNEQYF.

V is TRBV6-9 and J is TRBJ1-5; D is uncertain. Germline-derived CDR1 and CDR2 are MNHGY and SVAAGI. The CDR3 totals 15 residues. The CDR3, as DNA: TGTGTTAGCAGTTACCCCAGGCTTCGAAATCAGCCCCAGCATTTT. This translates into CVSSYPRLRNQPQHF.

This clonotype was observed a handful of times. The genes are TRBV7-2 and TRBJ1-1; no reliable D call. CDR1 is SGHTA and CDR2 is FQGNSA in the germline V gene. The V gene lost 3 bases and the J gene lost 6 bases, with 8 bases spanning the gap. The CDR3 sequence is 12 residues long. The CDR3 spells CASSFTLPEAFF. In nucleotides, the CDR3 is TGTGCCAGCAGCTTTACCCTACCTGAAGCTTTCTTT.

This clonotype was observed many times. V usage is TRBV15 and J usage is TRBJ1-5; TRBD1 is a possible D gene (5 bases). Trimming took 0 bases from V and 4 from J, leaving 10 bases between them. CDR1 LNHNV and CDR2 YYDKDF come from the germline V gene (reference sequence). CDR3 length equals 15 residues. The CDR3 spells CATSRDRGTNQPQHF. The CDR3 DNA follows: TGTGCCACCAGCAGAGATCGCGGGACTAATCAGCCCCAGCATTTT.

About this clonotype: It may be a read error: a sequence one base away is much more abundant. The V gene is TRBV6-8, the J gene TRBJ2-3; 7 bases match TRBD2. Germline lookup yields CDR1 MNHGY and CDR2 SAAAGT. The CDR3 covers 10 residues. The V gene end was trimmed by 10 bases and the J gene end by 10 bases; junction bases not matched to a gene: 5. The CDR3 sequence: CATGRGAQYF. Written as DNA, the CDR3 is TGTGCCACTGGACGGGGGGCGCAGTATTTT.

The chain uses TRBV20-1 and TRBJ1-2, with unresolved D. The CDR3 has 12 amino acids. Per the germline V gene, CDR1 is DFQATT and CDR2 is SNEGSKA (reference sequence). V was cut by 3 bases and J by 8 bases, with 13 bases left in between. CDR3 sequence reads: CSASPGRYGYTF. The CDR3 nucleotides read TGCAGTGCTAGCCCGGGAAGGTACGGCTACACCTTC.

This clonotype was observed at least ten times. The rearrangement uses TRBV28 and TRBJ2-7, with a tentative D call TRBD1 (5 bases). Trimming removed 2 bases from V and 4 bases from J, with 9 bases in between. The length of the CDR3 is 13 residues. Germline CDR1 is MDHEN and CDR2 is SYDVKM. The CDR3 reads CASSLPDSYEQYF. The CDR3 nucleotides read TGTGCCAGCAGTTTACCCGACAGTTACGAGCAGTACTTC.

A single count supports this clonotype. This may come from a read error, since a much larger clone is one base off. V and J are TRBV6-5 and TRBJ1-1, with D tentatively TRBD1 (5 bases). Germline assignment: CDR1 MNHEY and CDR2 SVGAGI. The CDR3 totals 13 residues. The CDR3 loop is CASSHRSNTKAFF. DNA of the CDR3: TGTGCCAGCAGTCACAGGAGTAACACTAAAGCTTTCTTT.

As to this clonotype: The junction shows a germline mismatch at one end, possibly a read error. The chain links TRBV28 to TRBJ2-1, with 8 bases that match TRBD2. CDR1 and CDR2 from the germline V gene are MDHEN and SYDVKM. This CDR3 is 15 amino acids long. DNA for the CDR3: TGTGCCCGCAGTGCCCCCGGGACTAGGGCTAATGAGCAGTTCTTC. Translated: CARSAPGTRANEQFF.

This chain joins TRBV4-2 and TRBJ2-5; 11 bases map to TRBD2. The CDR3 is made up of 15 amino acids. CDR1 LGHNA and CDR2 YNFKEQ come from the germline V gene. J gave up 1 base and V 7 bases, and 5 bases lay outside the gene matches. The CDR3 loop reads CASILGTSGQETQYF. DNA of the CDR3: TGTGCCAGCATCCTGGGGACTAGCGGCCAAGAGACCCAGTACTTC.

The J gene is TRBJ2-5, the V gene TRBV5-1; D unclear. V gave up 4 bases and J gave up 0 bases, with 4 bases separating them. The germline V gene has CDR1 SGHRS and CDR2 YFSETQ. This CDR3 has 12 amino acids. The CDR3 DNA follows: TGCGCCAGCAGCACGAACCAAGAGACCCAGTACTTC. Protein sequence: CASSTNQETQYF.

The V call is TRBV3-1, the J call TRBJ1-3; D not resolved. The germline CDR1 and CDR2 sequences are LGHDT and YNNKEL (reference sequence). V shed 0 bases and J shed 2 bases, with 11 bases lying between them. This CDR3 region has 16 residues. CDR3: CASSQEGVPPGNTIYF. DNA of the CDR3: TGTGCCAGCAGCCAAGAAGGAGTGCCCCCTGGAAACACCATATATTTT.

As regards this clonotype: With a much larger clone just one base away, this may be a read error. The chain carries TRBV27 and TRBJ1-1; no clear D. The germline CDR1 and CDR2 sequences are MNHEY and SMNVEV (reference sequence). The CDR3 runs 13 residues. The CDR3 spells CAISLYAGAEAFF. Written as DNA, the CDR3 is TGTGCCATCAGTTTGTATGCAGGAGCTGAAGCTTTCTTT.

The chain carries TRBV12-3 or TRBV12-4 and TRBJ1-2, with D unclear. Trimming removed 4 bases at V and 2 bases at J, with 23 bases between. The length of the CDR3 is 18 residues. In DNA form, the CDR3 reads TGTGCCAGCAGTTCGTACCGCCTCTCATATCCCGAAAACTATGGCTACACCTTC. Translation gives CASSSYRLSYPENYGYTF.

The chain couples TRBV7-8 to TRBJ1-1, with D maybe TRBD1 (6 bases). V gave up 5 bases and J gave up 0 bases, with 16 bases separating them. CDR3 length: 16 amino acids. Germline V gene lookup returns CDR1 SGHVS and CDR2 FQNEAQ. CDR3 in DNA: TGTGCCAGCAGCCTAGGGAATACAGGGATGAACACTGAAGCTTTCTTT. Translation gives CASSLGNTGMNTEAFF. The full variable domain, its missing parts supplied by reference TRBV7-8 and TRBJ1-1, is GAGVSQSPRYKVAKRGQDVALRCDPISGHVSLFWYQQALGQGPEFLTYFQNEAQLDKSGLPSDRFFAERPEGSVSTLKIQRTQQEDSAVYLCASSLGNTGMNTEAFFGQGTRLTVV.

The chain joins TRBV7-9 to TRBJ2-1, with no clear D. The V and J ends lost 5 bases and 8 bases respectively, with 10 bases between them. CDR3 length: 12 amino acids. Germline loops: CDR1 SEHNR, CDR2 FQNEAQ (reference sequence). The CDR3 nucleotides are TGTGCCAGCAGCCCGACTGGCGATGAGCAGTTCTTC. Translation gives CASSPTGDEQFF.

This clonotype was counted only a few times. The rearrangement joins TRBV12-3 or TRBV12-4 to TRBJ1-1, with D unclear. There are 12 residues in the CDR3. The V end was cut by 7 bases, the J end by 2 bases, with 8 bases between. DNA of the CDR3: TGTGCCAGCATGACCCAAAACACTGAAGCTTTCTTT. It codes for CASMTQNTEAFF.

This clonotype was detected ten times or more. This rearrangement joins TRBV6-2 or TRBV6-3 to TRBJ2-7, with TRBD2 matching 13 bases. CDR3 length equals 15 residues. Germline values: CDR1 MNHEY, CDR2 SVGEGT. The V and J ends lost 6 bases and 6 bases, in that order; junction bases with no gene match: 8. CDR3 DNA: TGTGCCAGCAGCTCCGGACTAGCGGGAGAGATCGAGCAGTACTTC. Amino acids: CASSSGLAGEIEQYF.

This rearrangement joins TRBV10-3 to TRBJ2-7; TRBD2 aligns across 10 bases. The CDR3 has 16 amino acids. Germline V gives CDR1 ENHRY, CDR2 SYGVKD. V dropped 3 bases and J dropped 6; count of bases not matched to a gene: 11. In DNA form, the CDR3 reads TGTGCCATCAGTGACCCTATCGCTAGCGGGAGTCCCGAGCAGTACTTC. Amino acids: CAISDPIASGSPEQYF.

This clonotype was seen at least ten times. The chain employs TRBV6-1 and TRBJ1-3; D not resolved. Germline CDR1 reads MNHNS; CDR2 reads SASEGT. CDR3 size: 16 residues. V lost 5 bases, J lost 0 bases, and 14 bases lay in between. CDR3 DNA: TGTGCCAGCAGTTATGGGGAGCCGTACTCTGGAAACACCATATATTTT. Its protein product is CASSYGEPYSGNTIYF.

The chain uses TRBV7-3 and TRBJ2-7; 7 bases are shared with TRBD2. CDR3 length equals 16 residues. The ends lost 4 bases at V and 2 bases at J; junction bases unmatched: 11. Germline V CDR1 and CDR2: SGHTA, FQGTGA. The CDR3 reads CASSSSASGSAYEQYF. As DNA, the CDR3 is TGTGCCAGCAGCTCCTCGGCTAGCGGATCAGCCTACGAGCAGTACTTC.

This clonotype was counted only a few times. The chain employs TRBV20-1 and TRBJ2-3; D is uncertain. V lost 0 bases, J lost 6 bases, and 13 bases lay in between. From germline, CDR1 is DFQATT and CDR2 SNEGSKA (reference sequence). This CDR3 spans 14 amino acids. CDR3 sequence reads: CSARDPGTGDTQYF. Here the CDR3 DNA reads TGCAGTGCTAGAGATCCAGGAACGGGCGATACGCAGTATTTT.